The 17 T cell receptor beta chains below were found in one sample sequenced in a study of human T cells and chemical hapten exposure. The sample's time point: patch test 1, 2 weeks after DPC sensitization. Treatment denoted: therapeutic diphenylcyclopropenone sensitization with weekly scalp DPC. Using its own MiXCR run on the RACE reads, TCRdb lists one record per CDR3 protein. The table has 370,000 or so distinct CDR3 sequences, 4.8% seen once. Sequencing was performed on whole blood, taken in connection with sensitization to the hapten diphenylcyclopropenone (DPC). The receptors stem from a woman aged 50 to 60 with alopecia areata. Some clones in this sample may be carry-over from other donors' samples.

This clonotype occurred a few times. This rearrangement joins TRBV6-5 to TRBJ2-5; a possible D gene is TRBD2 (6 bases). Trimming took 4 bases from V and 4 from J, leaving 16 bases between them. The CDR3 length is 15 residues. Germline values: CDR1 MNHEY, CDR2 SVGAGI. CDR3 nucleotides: TGTGCCAGCAGTTTTACGGGGGTCGCGGGAGAGACCCAGTACTTC. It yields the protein CASSFTGVAGETQYF.

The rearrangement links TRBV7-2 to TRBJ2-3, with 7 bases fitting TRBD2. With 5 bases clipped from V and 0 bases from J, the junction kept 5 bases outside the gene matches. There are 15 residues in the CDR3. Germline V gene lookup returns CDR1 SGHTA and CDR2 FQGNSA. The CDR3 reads CASSELASSTDTQYF. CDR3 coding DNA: TGTGCCAGCAGCGAACTAGCGTCAAGCACAGATACGCAGTATTTT.

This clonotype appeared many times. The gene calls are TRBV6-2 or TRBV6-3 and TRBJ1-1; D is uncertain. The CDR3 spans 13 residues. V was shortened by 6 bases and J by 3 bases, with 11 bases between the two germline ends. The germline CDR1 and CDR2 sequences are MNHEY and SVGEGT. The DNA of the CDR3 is TGTGCCAGCAGACCCACCTGGGACACTGAAGCTTTCTTT. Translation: CASRPTWDTEAFF.

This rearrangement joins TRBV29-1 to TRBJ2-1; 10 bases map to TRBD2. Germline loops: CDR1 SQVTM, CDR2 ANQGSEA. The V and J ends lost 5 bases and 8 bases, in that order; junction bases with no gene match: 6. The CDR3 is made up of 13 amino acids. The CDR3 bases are TGCAGCGTTCCTAGCGGGAGAACCGATGAGCAGTTCTTC. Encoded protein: CSVPSGRTDEQFF.

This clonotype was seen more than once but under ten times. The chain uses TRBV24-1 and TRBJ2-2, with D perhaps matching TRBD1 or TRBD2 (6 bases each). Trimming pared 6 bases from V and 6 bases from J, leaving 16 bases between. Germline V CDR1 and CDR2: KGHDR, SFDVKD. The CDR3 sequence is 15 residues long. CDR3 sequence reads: CATSLSGAGAGELFF. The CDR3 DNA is TGTGCCACCAGTCTTTCGGGGGCAGGGGCCGGGGAGCTGTTTTTT.

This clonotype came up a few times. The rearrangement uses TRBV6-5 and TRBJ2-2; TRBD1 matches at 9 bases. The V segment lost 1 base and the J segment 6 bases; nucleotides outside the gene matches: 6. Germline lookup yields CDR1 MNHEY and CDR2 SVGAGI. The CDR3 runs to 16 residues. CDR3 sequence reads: CASSYFGTGTSGELFF. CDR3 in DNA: TGTGCCAGCAGTTACTTCGGGACAGGGACGTCCGGGGAGCTGTTTTTT.

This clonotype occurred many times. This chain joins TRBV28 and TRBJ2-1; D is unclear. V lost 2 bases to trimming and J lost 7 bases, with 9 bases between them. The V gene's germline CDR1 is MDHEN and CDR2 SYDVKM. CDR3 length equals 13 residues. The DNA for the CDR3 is TGTGCCAGCAGTTTACCCCCGCATAATGAGCAGTTCTTC. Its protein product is CASSLPPHNEQFF. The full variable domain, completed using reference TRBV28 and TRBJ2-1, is DVKVTQSSRYLVKRTGEKVFLECVQDMDHENMFWYRQDPGLGLRLIYFSYDVKMKEKGDIPEGYSVSREKKERFSLILESASTNQTSMYLCASSLPPHNEQFFGPGTRLTVL.

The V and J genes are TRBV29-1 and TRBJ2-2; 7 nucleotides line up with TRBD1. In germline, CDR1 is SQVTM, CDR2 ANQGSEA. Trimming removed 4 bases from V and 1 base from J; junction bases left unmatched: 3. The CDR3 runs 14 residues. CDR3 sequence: CSVARQGNTGELFF. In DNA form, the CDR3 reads TGCAGCGTTGCTAGACAGGGGAACACCGGGGAGCTGTTTTTT.

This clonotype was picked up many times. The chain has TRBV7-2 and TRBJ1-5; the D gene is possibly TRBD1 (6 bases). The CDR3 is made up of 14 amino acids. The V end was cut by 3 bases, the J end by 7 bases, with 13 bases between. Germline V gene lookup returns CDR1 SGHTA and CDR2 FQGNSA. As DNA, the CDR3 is TGTGCCAGCAGCTTCTTACAGGGCGGACAGCCCCAGCATTTT. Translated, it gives CASSFLQGGQPQHF.

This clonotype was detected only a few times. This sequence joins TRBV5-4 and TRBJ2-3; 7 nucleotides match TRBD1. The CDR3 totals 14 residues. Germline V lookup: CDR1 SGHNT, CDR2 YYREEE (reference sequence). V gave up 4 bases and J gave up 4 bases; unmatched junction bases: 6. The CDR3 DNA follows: TGTGCCAGCAGCCCCGGACAGGTATCAGATACGCAGTATTTT. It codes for CASSPGQVSDTQYF.

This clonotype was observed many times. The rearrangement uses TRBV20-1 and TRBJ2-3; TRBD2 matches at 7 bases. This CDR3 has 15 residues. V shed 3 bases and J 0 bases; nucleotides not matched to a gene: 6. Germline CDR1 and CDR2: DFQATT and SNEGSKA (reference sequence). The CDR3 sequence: CSARLAATSTDTQYF. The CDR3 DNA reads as TGCAGTGCTAGGCTAGCGGCAACTAGCACAGATACGCAGTATTTT.

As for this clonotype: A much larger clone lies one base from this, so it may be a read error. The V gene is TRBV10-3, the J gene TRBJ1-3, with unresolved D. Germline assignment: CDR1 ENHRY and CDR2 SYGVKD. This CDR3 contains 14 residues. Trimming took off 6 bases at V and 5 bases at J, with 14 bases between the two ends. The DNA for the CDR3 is TGTGCCATCAGGGGTGTGATTACTAGAAACACCATATATTTT. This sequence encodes CAIRGVITRNTIYF.

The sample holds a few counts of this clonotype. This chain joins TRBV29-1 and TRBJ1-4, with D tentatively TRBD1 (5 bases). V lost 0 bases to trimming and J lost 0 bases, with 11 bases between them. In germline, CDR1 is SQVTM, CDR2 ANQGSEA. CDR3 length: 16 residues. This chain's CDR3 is CSVEDNGGATNEKLFF. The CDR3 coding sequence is TGCAGCGTTGAAGATAACGGGGGAGCAACTAATGAAAAACTGTTTTTT.

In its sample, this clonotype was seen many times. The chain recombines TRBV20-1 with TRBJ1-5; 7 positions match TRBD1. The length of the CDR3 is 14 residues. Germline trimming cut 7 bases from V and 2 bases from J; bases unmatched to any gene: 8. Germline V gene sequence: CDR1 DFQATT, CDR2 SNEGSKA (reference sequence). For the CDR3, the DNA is TGCAGTGTTTACTCCGACAGGGGCAATCAGCCCCAGCATTTT. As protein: CSVYSDRGNQPQHF.

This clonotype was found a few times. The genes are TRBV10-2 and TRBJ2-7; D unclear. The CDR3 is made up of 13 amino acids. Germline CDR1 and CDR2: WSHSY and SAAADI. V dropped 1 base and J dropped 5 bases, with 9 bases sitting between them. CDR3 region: CASSEWRTDEQYF. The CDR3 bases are TGCGCCAGCAGTGAGTGGCGGACCGACGAGCAGTACTTC.

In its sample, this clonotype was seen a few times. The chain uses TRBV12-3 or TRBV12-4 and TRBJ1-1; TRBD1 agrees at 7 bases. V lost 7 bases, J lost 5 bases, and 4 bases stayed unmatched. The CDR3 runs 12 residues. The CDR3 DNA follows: TGTGCCAGCACCCAGGGACAGACTGAAGCTTTCTTT. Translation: CASTQGQTEAFF.

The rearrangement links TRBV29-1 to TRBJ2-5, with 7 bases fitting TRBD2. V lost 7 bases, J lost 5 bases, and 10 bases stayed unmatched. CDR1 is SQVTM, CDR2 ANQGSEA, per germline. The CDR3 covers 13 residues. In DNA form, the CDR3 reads TGCAGCGCCATCCCTCCGGGAGGCGAGACCCAGTACTTC. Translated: CSAIPPGGETQYF. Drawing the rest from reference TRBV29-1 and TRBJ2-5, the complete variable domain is SAVISQKPSRDICQRGTSLTIQCQVDSQVTMMFWYRQQPGQSLTLIATANQGSEATYESGFVIDKFPISRPNLTFSTLTVSNMSPEDSSIYLCSAIPPGGETQYFGPGTRLLVL.